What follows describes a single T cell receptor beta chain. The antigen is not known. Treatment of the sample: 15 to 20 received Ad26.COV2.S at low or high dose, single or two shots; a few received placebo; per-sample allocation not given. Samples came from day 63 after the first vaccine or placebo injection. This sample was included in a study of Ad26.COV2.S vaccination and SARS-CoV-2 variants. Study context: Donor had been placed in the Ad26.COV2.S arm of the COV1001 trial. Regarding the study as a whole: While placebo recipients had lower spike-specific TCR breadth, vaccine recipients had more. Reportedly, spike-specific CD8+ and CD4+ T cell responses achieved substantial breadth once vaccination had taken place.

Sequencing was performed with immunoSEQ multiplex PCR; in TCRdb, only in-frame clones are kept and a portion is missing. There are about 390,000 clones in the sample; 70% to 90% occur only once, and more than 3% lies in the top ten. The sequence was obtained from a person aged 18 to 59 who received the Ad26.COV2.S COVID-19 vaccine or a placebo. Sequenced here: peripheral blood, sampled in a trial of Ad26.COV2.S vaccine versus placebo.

For the CDR3, the DNA is TGTGCCAGTAGTAGCACCCGGGGGAGTGAAGCTTTCTTT. This translates into CASSSTRGSEAFF. This chain links TRBV19 with TRBJ1-1, with D possibly TRBD1 on 5 matching bases. This CDR3 comprises 13 residues. Germline V gene sequence: CDR1 LNHDA, CDR2 SQIVND (reference sequence). V dropped 4 bases and J dropped 7 bases, with 13 bases sitting between them.